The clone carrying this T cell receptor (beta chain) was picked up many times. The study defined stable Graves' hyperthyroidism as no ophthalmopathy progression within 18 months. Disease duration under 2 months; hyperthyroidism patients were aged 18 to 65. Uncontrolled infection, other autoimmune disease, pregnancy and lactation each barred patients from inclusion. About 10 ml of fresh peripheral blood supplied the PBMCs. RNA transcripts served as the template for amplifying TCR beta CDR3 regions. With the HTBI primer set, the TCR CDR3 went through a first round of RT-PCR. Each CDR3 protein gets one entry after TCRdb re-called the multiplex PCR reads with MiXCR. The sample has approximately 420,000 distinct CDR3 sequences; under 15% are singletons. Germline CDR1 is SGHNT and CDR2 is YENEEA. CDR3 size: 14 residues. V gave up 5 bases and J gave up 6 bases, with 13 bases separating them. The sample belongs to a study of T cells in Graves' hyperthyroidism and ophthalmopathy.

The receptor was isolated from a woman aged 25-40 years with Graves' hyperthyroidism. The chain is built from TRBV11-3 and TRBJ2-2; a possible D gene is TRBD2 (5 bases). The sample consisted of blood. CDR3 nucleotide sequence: TGTGCCAGCAGCCCTTATACTAGATCCGGGGAGCTGTTTTTT. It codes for CASSPYTRSGELFF. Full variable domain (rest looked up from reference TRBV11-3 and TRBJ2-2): EAGVVQSPRYKIIEKKQPVAFWCNPISGHNTLYWYLQNLGQGPELLIRYENEEAVDDSQLPKDRFSAERLKGVDSTLKIQPAELGDSAVYLCASSPYTRSGELFFGEGSRLTVL.